This T cell receptor beta chain was recovered during a study of blood T cell repertoires in COVID-19. This clone was seen a few times. Methods used by the authors: The assay estimated nucleated cells by amplifying reference gene primers. Repertoires were generated with immunoSEQ multiplex PCR, while TCRdb's copy carries only in-frame clones and drops some. That table is the source of V, J and clone size, and D and trimming were worked out from the DNA. This table has tens of thousands of clones, 75% to 90% appearing once. The CDR3 spans 16 residues. The germline gives CDR1 SGHVS, CDR2 FNYEAQ. With 4 bases clipped from V and 6 bases from J, the junction kept 10 bases outside the gene matches.

Sequenced input: peripheral blood. The V and J genes are TRBV7-6 and TRBJ2-2; 8 nucleotides align to TRBD1. The sequence was obtained from a woman older than 75 with active COVID-19. The CDR3 protein is CASSWGQAWGAGELFF. The DNA for the CDR3 is TGTGCCAGCAGCTGGGGACAGGCGTGGGGAGCCGGGGAGCTGTTTTTT.